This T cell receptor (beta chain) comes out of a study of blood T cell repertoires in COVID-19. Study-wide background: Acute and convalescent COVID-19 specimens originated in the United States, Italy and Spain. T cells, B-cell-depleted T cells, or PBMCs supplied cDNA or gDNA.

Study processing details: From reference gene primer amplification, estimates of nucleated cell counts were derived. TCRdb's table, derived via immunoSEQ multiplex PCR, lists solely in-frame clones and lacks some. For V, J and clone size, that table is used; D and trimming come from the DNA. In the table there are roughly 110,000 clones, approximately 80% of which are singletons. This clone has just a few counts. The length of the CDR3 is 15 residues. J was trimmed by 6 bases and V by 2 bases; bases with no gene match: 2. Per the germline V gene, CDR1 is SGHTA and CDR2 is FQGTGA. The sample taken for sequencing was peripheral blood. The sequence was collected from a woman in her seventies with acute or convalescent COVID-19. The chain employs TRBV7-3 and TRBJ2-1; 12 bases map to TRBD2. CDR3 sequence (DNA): TGTGCCAGCAGCTTACGACTAGCGGGAGTCAATGAGCAGTTCTTC. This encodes CASSLRLAGVNEQFF.